A selection of T cell receptor beta chains follows, all from one sample in a study of response to subunit inactivated influenza vaccine. MiXCR, applied by TCRdb to the RT-PCR reads, yields one record per CDR3 protein. The table has more than 700,000 distinct CDR3 sequences, about 20% seen once. This sample comprised PBMCs from blood, obtained about 5 days after vaccination. These receptors were taken from a man aged 50 or older who received an inactivated influenza vaccine. Both conserved end residues are part of each CDR3. Each record gives: CDR3 protein, CDR3 DNA, J gene, clone size, V gene, D gene. A D gene is named only where the DNA matches it firmly. Not every row has a clone size; where given, it reads once, few, many or a size class.

CDR3 protein: CSARLVGYEQYF
CDR3 DNA: TGCAGTGCAAGACTGGTAGGCTACGAGCAGTACTTC
J gene: TRBJ2-7
clone size: NA
V gene: TRBV20-1
D gene: NA

CDR3 protein: CSARSLAGLQETQYF
CDR3 DNA: TGCAGTGCTAGATCCCTAGCGGGACTCCAAGAGACCCAGTACTTC
J gene: TRBJ2-5
clone size: NA
V gene: TRBV20-1
D gene: TRBD2

CDR3 protein: CAWSRSLNLRDTQYF
CDR3 DNA: TGTGCCTGGAGTCGTAGTCTTAACTTAAGAGATACGCAGTATTTT
J gene: TRBJ2-3
clone size: few
V gene: TRBV30
D gene: NA

CDR3 protein: CASSWGQLQETQYF
CDR3 DNA: TGTGCCAGCAGCTGGGGACAGTTACAAGAGACCCAGTACTTC
J gene: TRBJ2-5
clone size: NA
V gene: TRBV5-5
D gene: TRBD1

CDR3 protein: CASSGIGPRGEQFF
CDR3 DNA: TGTGCCAGCAGCGGCATCGGGCCCAGGGGTGAGCAGTTCTTC
J gene: TRBJ2-1
clone size: NA
V gene: TRBV7-2
D gene: NA

CDR3 protein: CSADRQTGLGEQYF
CDR3 DNA: TGCAGTGCTGACCGACAGACAGGTTTAGGCGAGCAGTACTTC
J gene: TRBJ2-7
clone size: NA
V gene: TRBV20-1
D gene: NA

CDR3 protein: CASRPLAGVGYTGELFF
CDR3 DNA: TGTGCCAGCAGGCCCTTAGCGGGAGTGGGGTACACCGGGGAGCTGTTTTTT
J gene: TRBJ2-2
clone size: NA
V gene: TRBV6-2/TRBV6-3
D gene: TRBD2

CDR3 protein: CASSLGVQIFQETQYF
CDR3 DNA: TGTGCCAGCAGTTTAGGTGTTCAGATATTCCAAGAGACCCAGTACTTC
J gene: TRBJ2-5
clone size: NA
V gene: TRBV12-3/TRBV12-4
D gene: NA

CDR3 protein: CAISDGGGFVF
CDR3 DNA: TGTGCCATCAGTGATGGAGGAGGGTTTGTCTTC
J gene: TRBJ1-2
clone size: NA
V gene: TRBV10-3
D gene: NA

CDR3 protein: CASSLGEIETQYF
CDR3 DNA: TGTGCCAGCAGCTTAGGGGAGATAGAGACCCAGTACTTC
J gene: TRBJ2-5
clone size: once
V gene: TRBV7-2
D gene: NA

CDR3 protein: CASSHGTERPNSPLHF
CDR3 DNA: TGTGCCAGCAGCCACGGGACAGAGCGCCCGAATTCACCCCTCCACTTT
J gene: TRBJ1-6
clone size: few
V gene: TRBV11-2
D gene: TRBD1

CDR3 protein: CASVVNTEAFF
CDR3 DNA: TGTGCCAGCGTGGTGAACACTGAAGCTTTCTTT
J gene: TRBJ1-1
clone size: NA
V gene: TRBV2
D gene: NA

CDR3 protein: CASSVDRNQETQYF
CDR3 DNA: TGTGCCAGCAGCGTCGACAGGAACCAAGAGACCCAGTACTTC
J gene: TRBJ2-5
clone size: NA
V gene: TRBV2
D gene: NA

CDR3 protein: CAWRPNRDTEAFF
CDR3 DNA: TGTGCCTGGAGGCCCAACAGGGACACTGAAGCTTTCTTT
J gene: TRBJ1-1
clone size: NA
V gene: TRBV30
D gene: NA

CDR3 protein: CASSLEVPYEQYF
CDR3 DNA: TGTGCCAGCAGTTTAGAGGTTCCCTACGAGCAGTACTTC
J gene: TRBJ2-7
clone size: many
V gene: TRBV28
D gene: NA

CDR3 protein: CASSDGANTQYF
CDR3 DNA: TGTGCCAGCAGCGACGGGGCAAATACGCAGTATTTT
J gene: TRBJ2-3
clone size: NA
V gene: TRBV9
D gene: NA

CDR3 protein: CASIGTGNQPQHF
CDR3 DNA: TGTGCCAGCATAGGGACAGGGAATCAGCCCCAGCATTTT
J gene: TRBJ1-5
clone size: few
V gene: TRBV7-9
D gene: TRBD1

CDR3 protein: CASSLTGAGSPLHF
CDR3 DNA: TGTGCCAGCAGCTTAACCGGGGCCGGTTCACCCCTCCACTTT
J gene: TRBJ1-6
clone size: NA
V gene: TRBV7-9
D gene: NA

CDR3 protein: CASRQPGTRNEQFF
CDR3 DNA: TGTGCCAGCAGGCAACCCGGGACTAGGAATGAGCAGTTCTTC
J gene: TRBJ2-1
clone size: many
V gene: TRBV12-3/TRBV12-4
D gene: TRBD2

CDR3 protein: CSAFKDRTNTDTQYF
CDR3 DNA: TGCAGTGCTTTCAAGGACAGGACCAACACAGATACGCAGTATTTT
J gene: TRBJ2-3
clone size: NA
V gene: TRBV20-1
D gene: TRBD1

CDR3 protein: CASSVGTVNTGELFF
CDR3 DNA: TGCGCCAGCAGCGTCGGGACAGTTAACACCGGGGAGCTGTTTTTT
J gene: TRBJ2-2
clone size: medium-sized
V gene: TRBV9
D gene: TRBD1

CDR3 protein: CASSQVASPNYGYTF
CDR3 DNA: TGTGCCAGCAGCCAAGTTGCCAGTCCTAACTATGGCTACACCTTC
J gene: TRBJ1-2
clone size: few
V gene: TRBV3-1
D gene: NA

CDR3 protein: CSVEGTGRSYNEQFF
CDR3 DNA: TGCAGCGTTGAAGGGACAGGACGCTCCTACAATGAGCAGTTCTTC
J gene: TRBJ2-1
clone size: NA
V gene: TRBV29-1
D gene: TRBD1

CDR3 protein: CASSPTGQGNNEQFF
CDR3 DNA: TGTGCCAGCTCACCAACGGGACAGGGTAACAATGAGCAGTTCTTC
J gene: TRBJ2-1
clone size: few
V gene: TRBV18
D gene: TRBD1

CDR3 protein: CSVEQRFGPEAFF
CDR3 DNA: TGCAGCGTTGAGCAGCGGTTCGGTCCTGAAGCTTTCTTT
J gene: TRBJ1-1
clone size: few
V gene: TRBV29-1
D gene: NA

CDR3 protein: CASSYSRGTDTQYF
CDR3 DNA: TGTGCCAGCAGTTACTCGCGGGGCACAGATACGCAGTATTTT
J gene: TRBJ2-3
clone size: few
V gene: TRBV6-5
D gene: NA

CDR3 protein: CASSLEPTGGYYNEQFF
CDR3 DNA: TGTGCCAGCAGCTTGGAGCCGACAGGGGGTTACTACAATGAGCAGTTCTTC
J gene: TRBJ2-1
clone size: NA
V gene: TRBV5-4
D gene: TRBD1

CDR3 protein: CASSLAESGGIDTQYF
CDR3 DNA: TGTGCCAGCAGCTTAGCGGAGAGCGGGGGGATAGATACGCAGTATTTT
J gene: TRBJ2-3
clone size: few
V gene: TRBV7-2
D gene: TRBD2

CDR3 protein: CASSSGTSGISEQFF
CDR3 DNA: TGTGCCAGCAGTTCCGGGACTAGCGGGATTAGTGAGCAGTTCTTC
J gene: TRBJ2-1
clone size: NA
V gene: TRBV27
D gene: TRBD2

CDR3 protein: CSVDHPSLGNEQFF
CDR3 DNA: TGCAGCGTTGATCACCCTAGCCTCGGCAATGAGCAGTTCTTC
J gene: TRBJ2-1
clone size: NA
V gene: TRBV29-1
D gene: NA

CDR3 protein: CASSSIAGGYNEQFF
CDR3 DNA: TGTGCCAGCAGCTCAATAGCGGGGGGGTACAATGAGCAGTTCTTC
J gene: TRBJ2-1
clone size: NA
V gene: TRBV11-2
D gene: TRBD2

CDR3 protein: CASSSTGQSADTGELFF
CDR3 DNA: TGTGCCAGCAGTTCGACGGGACAGTCGGCGGACACCGGGGAGCTGTTTTTT
J gene: TRBJ2-2
clone size: NA
V gene: TRBV12-3/TRBV12-4
D gene: TRBD1

CDR3 protein: CASSLYSGTTEAFF
CDR3 DNA: TGTGCCAGCAGCTTGTATTCCGGGACCACTGAAGCTTTCTTT
J gene: TRBJ1-1
clone size: few
V gene: TRBV5-5
D gene: NA

CDR3 protein: CASSLGGLALNEQFF
CDR3 DNA: TGTGCCAGCAGTTTAGGGGGACTAGCGTTAAATGAGCAGTTCTTC
J gene: TRBJ2-1
clone size: many
V gene: TRBV12-3/TRBV12-4
D gene: TRBD2

CDR3 protein: CASSQAYGELQQGPGANVLTF
CDR3 DNA: TGTGCCAGCAGCCAAGCATATGGGGAGTTGCAGCAGGGCCCTGGGGCCAACGTCCTGACTTTC
J gene: TRBJ2-6
clone size: NA
V gene: TRBV3-1
D gene: NA

CDR3 protein: CASSFLVGQGNTEAFF
CDR3 DNA: TGTGCCAGCAGCTTTCTGGTGGGACAGGGGAACACTGAAGCTTTCTTT
J gene: TRBJ1-1
clone size: NA
V gene: TRBV11-2
D gene: TRBD1

CDR3 protein: CASTYSLGSPLHF
CDR3 DNA: TGTGCCAGCACCTACTCCCTGGGGTCACCCCTCCACTTT
J gene: TRBJ1-6
clone size: many
V gene: TRBV12-3/TRBV12-4
D gene: NA

CDR3 protein: CASSLGRGLDTQYF
CDR3 DNA: TGTGCCAGCAGTTTAGGCAGGGGTCTTGATACGCAGTATTTT
J gene: TRBJ2-3
clone size: few
V gene: TRBV6-5
D gene: NA

CDR3 protein: CASSPPWSGGNEQFF
CDR3 DNA: TGTGCCAGCAGCCCCCCCTGGAGTGGGGGCAATGAGCAGTTCTTC
J gene: TRBJ2-1
clone size: NA
V gene: TRBV16
D gene: NA

CDR3 protein: CASSITGANTEAFF
CDR3 DNA: TGTGCCAGCAGCATCACAGGAGCGAACACTGAAGCTTTCTTT
J gene: TRBJ1-1
clone size: NA
V gene: TRBV7-9
D gene: NA

CDR3 protein: CASSFRAGDTQYF
CDR3 DNA: TGTGCCAGCAGTTTCAGGGCGGGGGATACGCAGTATTTT
J gene: TRBJ2-3
clone size: NA
V gene: TRBV6-5
D gene: NA

CDR3 protein: CSARDGMRNTEAFF
CDR3 DNA: TGCAGTGCTAGAGATGGGATGAGGAACACTGAAGCTTTCTTT
J gene: TRBJ1-1
clone size: few
V gene: TRBV20-1
D gene: NA

CDR3 protein: CASSLGLAGVNRYNEQFF
CDR3 DNA: TGTGCCAGCAGCTTAGGACTAGCGGGAGTCAATAGGTACAATGAGCAGTTCTTC
J gene: TRBJ2-1
clone size: once
V gene: TRBV11-1
D gene: TRBD2

CDR3 protein: CASTNDSPETQYF
CDR3 DNA: TGTGCCAGCACCAATGACAGTCCAGAGACCCAGTACTTC
J gene: TRBJ2-5
clone size: few
V gene: TRBV12-3/TRBV12-4
D gene: NA

CDR3 protein: CASSPHTAYEQYF
CDR3 DNA: TGTGCCAGCAGTCCCCATACAGCCTACGAGCAGTACTTC
J gene: TRBJ2-7
clone size: NA
V gene: TRBV6-2/TRBV6-3
D gene: NA

CDR3 protein: CASSQVMSRDDEKLFF
CDR3 DNA: TGTGCCAGCAGCCAAGTAATGTCCCGGGATGATGAAAAACTGTTTTTT
J gene: TRBJ1-4
clone size: NA
V gene: TRBV4-2
D gene: NA